Listed here is a single T cell receptor (beta chain). The entry originates in a study of blood T cell repertoires in COVID-19. Looking at the study overall: Spain, Italy and the United States supplied samples that represented acute and convalescent COVID-19. PBMCs, B-cell-depleted T cells, or T cells provided the cDNA or gDNA that made up the material.

The CDR3 is 13 amino acids. Germline CDR1 LNHDA, CDR2 SQIVND (reference sequence). The V end was cut by 3 bases, the J end by 7 bases, with 10 bases between. Original analysis: Estimation of nucleated cell counts was performed using reference gene primer amplification. TCRdb's copy holds only in-frame clones and misses some; the assay was immunoSEQ multiplex PCR. V and J calls plus clone size are reproduced from that table; the DNA served to infer D and trimming. The sample consists of about 180,000 clones, almost 85% of them appearing once. V gene TRBV19 combines with J gene TRBJ1-5, with TRBD1 as a possible D gene (5 bases). The sequence came from a man aged 18 to 35 with active or convalescent COVID-19. The sequenced sample consisted of peripheral blood. The CDR3 coding sequence is TGTGCCAGTAGTATCAGCGGGGACCAGCCCCAGCATTTT. This encodes CASSISGDQPQHF.